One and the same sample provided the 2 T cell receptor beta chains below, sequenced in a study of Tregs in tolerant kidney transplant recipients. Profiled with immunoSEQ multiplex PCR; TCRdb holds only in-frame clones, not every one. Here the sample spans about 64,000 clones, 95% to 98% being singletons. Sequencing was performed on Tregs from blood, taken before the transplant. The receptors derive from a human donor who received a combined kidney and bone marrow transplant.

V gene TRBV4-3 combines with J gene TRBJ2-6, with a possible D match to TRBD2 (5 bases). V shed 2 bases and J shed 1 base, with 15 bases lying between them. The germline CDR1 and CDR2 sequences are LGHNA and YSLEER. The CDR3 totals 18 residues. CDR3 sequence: CASSQLPGTVSGANVLTF. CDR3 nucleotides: TGCGCCAGCAGCCAACTCCCGGGAACTGTTTCTGGGGCCAACGTCCTGACTTTC.

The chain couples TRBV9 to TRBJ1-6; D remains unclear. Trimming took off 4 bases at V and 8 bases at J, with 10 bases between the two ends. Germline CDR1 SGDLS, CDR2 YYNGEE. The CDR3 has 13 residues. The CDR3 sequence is CASSFSQDSPLHF. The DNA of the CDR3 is TGTGCCAGCAGCTTCTCCCAGGATTCACCCCTCCACTTT.